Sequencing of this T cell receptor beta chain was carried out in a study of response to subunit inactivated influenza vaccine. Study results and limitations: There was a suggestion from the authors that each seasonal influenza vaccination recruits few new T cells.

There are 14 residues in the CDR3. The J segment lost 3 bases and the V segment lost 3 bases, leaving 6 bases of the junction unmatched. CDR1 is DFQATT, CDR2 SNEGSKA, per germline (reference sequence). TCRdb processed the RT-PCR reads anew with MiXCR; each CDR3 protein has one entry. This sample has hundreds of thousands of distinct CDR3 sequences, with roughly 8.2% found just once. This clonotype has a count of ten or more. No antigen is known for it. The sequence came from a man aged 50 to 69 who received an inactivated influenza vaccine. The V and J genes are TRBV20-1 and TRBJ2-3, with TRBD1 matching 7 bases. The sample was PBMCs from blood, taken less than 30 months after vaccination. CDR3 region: CSARTRDSTDTQYF. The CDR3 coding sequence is TGCAGTGCTAGGACCCGGGACAGTACAGATACGCAGTATTTT.